One sample yielded the 6 T cell receptor beta chains listed below, sequenced in a study of cytomegalovirus exposure and HLA in healthy donors. Primers included in the PCR were 60 Vbeta and 13 Jbeta primers. Profiled with immunoSEQ multiplex PCR; TCRdb holds only in-frame clones, not every one. Of around 76,000 clones in the sample, roughly 79% were seen once. Material for sequencing was PBMCs. Receptors originate from a man in his forties in good health and CMV-seronegative.

The chain links TRBV5-1 to TRBJ2-1; 8 bases fit TRBD2. The J segment lost 0 bases and the V segment lost 5 bases, leaving 7 bases of the junction unmatched. This CDR3 has 16 amino acids. CDR1 is SGHRS, CDR2 YFSETQ, per germline. CDR3 protein: CASRGDSGSSYNEQFF. The CDR3 nucleotides read TGCGCCAGCAGAGGAGACAGCGGGAGCTCCTACAATGAGCAGTTCTTC.

The chain uses TRBV2 and TRBJ1-1; D is possibly TRBD1 (5 bases). Germline CDR1 reads SNHLY; CDR2 reads FYNNEI. Trimming removed 8 bases from V and 10 bases from J, with 20 bases in between. The CDR3 has 13 residues. This CDR3 is CASFLGPAGIAFF. Here the CDR3 DNA reads TGTGCCAGCTTTCTGGGGCCCGCGGGGATAGCTTTCTTT.

This clone has more than one count but fewer than ten. The V gene is TRBV7-6, the J gene TRBJ1-1; D unclear. Trimming took off 1 base at V and 2 bases at J, with 11 bases between the two ends. This CDR3 spans 15 amino acids. Germline-derived CDR1 and CDR2 are SGHVS and FNYEAQ. CDR3 sequence reads: CASSLDRVPNTEAFF. Here the CDR3 DNA reads TGTGCCAGCAGCTTAGATCGGGTTCCTAACACTGAAGCTTTCTTT.

The V gene is TRBV19, the J gene TRBJ1-5; D perhaps matches TRBD1 (5 bases). The germline CDR1 and CDR2 sequences are LNHDA and SQIVND (reference sequence). The CDR3 runs to 14 residues. V was clipped by 8 bases and J by 5 bases, with 16 bases between them. The CDR3 DNA reads TGTGCCAGTGCTAGGCGGGGGGAGGATCAGCCCCAGCATTTT. This encodes CASARRGEDQPQHF.

This clone was counted a single time. The chain couples TRBV9 to TRBJ1-4; TRBD1 matches at 11 bases. This CDR3 contains 17 residues. The junction had 4 bases not matched to a gene; V was cut back by 0 bases and J by 3 bases. Per germline, CDR1 SGDLS and CDR2 YYNGEE. As DNA, the CDR3 is TGTGCCAGCAGCGTAGCTGGGACAGGGGGGTCTAATGAAAAACTGTTTTTT. Amino acid sequence: CASSVAGTGGSNEKLFF.

Written as DNA, the CDR3 is TGCGCCAGCAGCTCAAACAGGGAAGCTTTCTTT. Translating it yields CASSSNREAFF. The chain is built from TRBV5-1 and TRBJ1-1; a possible D gene is TRBD1 (5 bases). This CDR3 comprises 11 residues. The V gene lost 3 bases and the J gene lost 8 bases, with 8 bases spanning the gap. Germline V gene sequence: CDR1 SGHRS, CDR2 YFSETQ.